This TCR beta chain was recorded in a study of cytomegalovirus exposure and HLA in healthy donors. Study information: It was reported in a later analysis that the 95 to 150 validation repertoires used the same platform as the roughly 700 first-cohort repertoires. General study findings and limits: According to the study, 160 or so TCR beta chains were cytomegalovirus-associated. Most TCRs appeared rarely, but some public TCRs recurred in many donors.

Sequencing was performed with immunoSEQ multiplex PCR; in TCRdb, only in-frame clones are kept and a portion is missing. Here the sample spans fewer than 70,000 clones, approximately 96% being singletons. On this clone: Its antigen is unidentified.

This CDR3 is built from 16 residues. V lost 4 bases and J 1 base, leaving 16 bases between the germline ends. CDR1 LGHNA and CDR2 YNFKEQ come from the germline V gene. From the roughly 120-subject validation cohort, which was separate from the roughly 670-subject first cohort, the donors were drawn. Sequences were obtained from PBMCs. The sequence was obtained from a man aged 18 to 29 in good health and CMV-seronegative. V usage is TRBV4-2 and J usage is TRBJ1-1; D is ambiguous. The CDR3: CASSPASVRGNTEAFF. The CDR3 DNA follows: TGTGCCAGCAGCCCGGCATCAGTTCGGGGGAACACTGAAGCTTTCTTT.